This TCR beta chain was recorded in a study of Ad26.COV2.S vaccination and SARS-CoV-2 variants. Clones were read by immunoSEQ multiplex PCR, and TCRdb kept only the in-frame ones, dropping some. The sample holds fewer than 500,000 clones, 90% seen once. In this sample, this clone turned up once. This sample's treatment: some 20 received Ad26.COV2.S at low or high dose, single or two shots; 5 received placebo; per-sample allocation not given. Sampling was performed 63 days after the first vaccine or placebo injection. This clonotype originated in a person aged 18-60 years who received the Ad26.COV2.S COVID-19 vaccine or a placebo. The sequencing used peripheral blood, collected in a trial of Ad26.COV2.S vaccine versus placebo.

Here the CDR3 reads CASTWQGGAGELFF. CDR3 coding DNA: TGCGCCAGCACGTGGCAGGGAGGCGCCGGGGAGCTGTTTTTT. The chain combines TRBV5-1 with TRBJ2-2, with D tentatively TRBD2 (6 bases). Trimming stripped 6 bases from V and 6 bases from J, with 15 bases between. The CDR3 runs 14 residues. The germline V gene has CDR1 SGHRS and CDR2 YFSETQ.